Each of the 32 T cell receptor beta chains below was sequenced from the same sample in a study of T cell repertoires in cytomegalovirus infection. TCRdb recomputed calls from the reads with MiXCR, one row per CDR3 protein. The sample consists of about 890,000 distinct CDR3 sequences, 31% of them appearing once. For these TCRs, the target antigens are not known. The material was cultured CD8+ T cells from PBMCs, obtained from culture after CMV antigen stimulation. The receptors derive from a human donor in good health (CMV status not recorded). Some clones in this sample may be carry-over from other donors' samples.

This clonotype was found a few times. The chain employs TRBV7-2 and TRBJ2-3; 9 nucleotides match TRBD2. From germline, CDR1 is SGHTA and CDR2 FQGNSA. The CDR3 has 15 residues. The V gene end was trimmed by 5 bases and the J gene end by 5 bases; junction bases not matched to a gene: 8. The CDR3 DNA reads as TGTGCCAGCAGCCCAGGCGGGGGGGACCTAGATACGCAGTATTTT. Its protein product is CASSPGGGDLDTQYF.

This clonotype was seen at least ten times. V is TRBV7-2 and J is TRBJ1-5; D might be TRBD1 (5 bases). V was trimmed by 1 base and J by 5 bases, leaving 12 bases between them. Germline CDR1 reads SGHTA; CDR2 reads FQGNSA. The CDR3 is 15 residues long. This CDR3 reads CASSLDQRGYQPQHF. CDR3 in DNA: TGTGCCAGCAGCTTAGATCAGCGGGGCTATCAGCCCCAGCATTTT.

This clonotype has a single count. V is TRBV7-4 and J is TRBJ2-6, with unresolved D. The germline V and J ends were trimmed by 4 bases and 12 bases, with 16 bases remaining between them. This CDR3 has 14 amino acids. Germline loops: CDR1 SGHVT, CDR2 SQSDAQ. The CDR3 DNA reads as TGTGCCAGCAGCTCCGCCGGGCCCCTCCCCGTCCTGACTTTC. The encoded protein is CASSSAGPLPVLTF. Full variable domain (outside the CDR3, taken from reference TRBV7-4 and TRBJ2-6): GAGVSQSPRYKVAKRGRDVALRCDSISGHVTLYWYRQTLGQGSEVLTYSQSDAQRDKSGRPSGRFSAERPERSVSTLKIQRTEQGDSAVYLCASSSAGPLPVLTFGAGSRLTVL.

The chain carries TRBV20-1 and TRBJ2-1; possible D gene TRBD2, 6 bases. V was pared by 3 bases and J by 3 bases, with 9 bases between. Germline assignment: CDR1 DFQATT and CDR2 SNEGSKA (reference sequence). The CDR3 has 13 residues. The CDR3 DNA reads TGCAGTGCTAGTGCGGGGAACTACAATGAGCAGTTCTTC. This encodes CSASAGNYNEQFF.

The chain links TRBV12-3 or TRBV12-4 to TRBJ1-2; D remains unclear. The CDR3 covers 16 residues. V shed 1 base and J shed 3 bases, with 15 bases lying between them. DNA for the CDR3: TGTGCCAGCAGTTTAGTCCGGGGATCGGCGGACTATGGCTACACCTTC. It translates to CASSLVRGSADYGYTF.

The V call is TRBV4-1, the J call TRBJ2-1; D not resolved. The CDR3 length is 15 residues. Trimming shortened V by 0 bases and J by 5 bases, and 11 bases separated the two germline ends. CDR1 is MGHRA, CDR2 YSYEKL, per germline. CDR3 DNA: TGCGCCAGCAGCCAAGAAATTGTGGGCGACAATGAGCAGTTCTTC. It is translated as CASSQEIVGDNEQFF.

J is TRBJ1-2 and V is TRBV7-9; D is perhaps TRBD1 (5 bases). The CDR3 spans 15 residues. The germline V gene encodes CDR1 SEHNR and CDR2 FQNEAQ (reference sequence). Deletions cut 4 bases from V and 4 bases from J, with 16 bases between. Here the CDR3 DNA reads TGTGCCAGCAGCTACACCGGGACGGACTTCTATGGCTACACCTTC. Translated, it gives CASSYTGTDFYGYTF.

As for this clonotype: Mismatch with germline at one junction end may stem from a read error. V usage is TRBV6-4 and J usage is TRBJ2-1, with 11 positions matching TRBD2. Per the germline V gene, CDR1 is MRHNA and CDR2 is SNTAGT. CDR3 length: 17 residues. CDR3 DNA sequence: TGTGCCAGCAGTGTCCTCCTACTAGCGGGAGCCTACAATGAGCAGTTATTC. As protein: CASSVLLLAGAYNEQLF.

This clonotype was seen more than once but under ten times. Written as DNA, the CDR3 is TGTGCCAGCAACGGAGGGCAGAATGGCTACACCTTC. Amino acids: CASNGGQNGYTF. The chain recombines TRBV7-9 with TRBJ1-2; D is unresolved. Germline V CDR1 and CDR2: SEHNR, FQNEAQ (reference sequence). V was cut by 7 bases and J by 6 bases, with 12 bases left in between. CDR3 length: 12 residues.

This clonotype turned up a few times. The chain carries TRBV6-2 or TRBV6-3 and TRBJ1-5; D is unclear. Per germline, CDR1 MNHEY and CDR2 SVGEGT. This CDR3 has 14 residues. The V end lost 2 bases, the J end lost 6 bases, and 11 bases lay between the germline ends. The CDR3 coding sequence is TGTGCCAGCAGTTACCAAAGGACCGGTCAGCCCCAGCATTTT. Amino acids: CASSYQRTGQPQHF.

The genes are TRBV6-1 and TRBJ1-2; D possibly corresponds to TRBD1 (5 bases). The CDR3 spans 13 residues. Trimming took 6 bases from V and 2 from J, leaving 10 bases between them. From germline, CDR1 is MNHNS and CDR2 SASEGT. The CDR3, as DNA: TGTGCCAGCAGACGCCGGGACAACTATGGCTACACCTTC. Protein product: CASRRRDNYGYTF.

The chain has TRBV7-6 and TRBJ2-2, with 7 bases matching TRBD1. V trimming: 5 bases; J trimming: 6 bases; junction bases outside the gene matches: 12. There are 16 residues in the CDR3. Germline V lookup: CDR1 SGHVS, CDR2 FNYEAQ. CDR3: CASSPYRGLEPGELFF. CDR3 coding DNA: TGTGCCAGCAGCCCTTACAGGGGATTGGAGCCCGGGGAGCTGTTTTTT.

V and J are TRBV4-1 and TRBJ2-5; D remains unclear. Looked up from germline, CDR1 is MGHRA and CDR2 is YSYEKL. The CDR3 loop spans 13 amino acids. V gave up 6 bases and J gave up 4 bases, with 12 bases separating them. The CDR3 DNA reads TGCGCCAGCAGACCCGTCCAAGGAGAGACCCAGTACTTC. As protein: CASRPVQGETQYF.

The chain joins TRBV7-6 to TRBJ2-1; 9 nucleotides match TRBD2. The length of the CDR3 is 15 residues. The V and J ends lost 7 bases and 6 bases, in that order; junction bases with no gene match: 10. Germline CDR1 reads SGHVS; CDR2 reads FNYEAQ. The CDR3 sequence is CASTPERGAPNEQFF. The DNA of the CDR3 is TGTGCCAGCACCCCAGAGCGGGGGGCCCCCAATGAGCAGTTCTTC.

This rearrangement joins TRBV7-6 to TRBJ2-3; TRBD2 agrees at 7 bases. The CDR3 runs to 18 residues. Trimming at V came to 4 bases and at J to 0 bases, leaving 13 bases not matched to a gene. Germline V CDR1 and CDR2: SGHVS, FNYEAQ. CDR3 bases: TGTGCCAGCAGCTCCCCGGAGGTCGGGGGGACGAGCACAGATACGCAGTATTTT. Translated, it gives CASSSPEVGGTSTDTQYF. Supplemented by reference TRBV7-6 and TRBJ2-3, the full variable domain reads GAGVSQSPRYKVTKRGQDVALRCDPISGHVSLYWYRQALGQGPEFLTYFNYEAQQDKSGLPNDRFSAERPEGSISTLTIQRTEQRDSAMYRCASSSPEVGGTSTDTQYFGPGTRLTVL.

The gene calls are TRBV11-1 and TRBJ1-1, with D hard to call. Germline CDR1 and CDR2: SGHAT and FQDESV (reference sequence). This CDR3 comprises 13 residues. V dropped 3 bases and J dropped 6 bases, with 11 bases sitting between them. In nucleotides, the CDR3 is TGTGCCAGCAGCTTGGGTCCGGTTGCTGAAGCTTTCTTT. The encoded protein is CASSLGPVAEAFF.

The chain has TRBV29-1 and TRBJ2-1; D gene uncertain. The CDR3 contains 13 residues. The ends were cut back, 4 bases at V and 0 bases at J, with 7 bases in the middle. CDR1 is SQVTM, CDR2 ANQGSEA, per germline. CDR3: CSVAESSYNEQFF. The CDR3 region has the DNA TGCAGCGTTGCAGAAAGCTCCTACAATGAGCAGTTCTTC.

The chain has TRBV24-1 and TRBJ2-2; tentatively, D is TRBD2 (5 bases). V gave up 4 bases and J gave up 9 bases, with 11 bases separating them. The CDR3 sequence is 13 residues long. The germline gives CDR1 KGHDR, CDR2 SFDVKD. CDR3 DNA sequence: TGTGCCACCAGTGACCGGACTTCTTGGGAGCTGTTTTTT. Protein product: CATSDRTSWELFF.

The chain joins TRBV6-6 to TRBJ1-2; 7 positions match TRBD1. This CDR3 region has 15 residues. Germline CDR1 and CDR2: MNHNY and SVGAGI (reference sequence). V lost 6 bases, J lost 4 bases, and 11 bases stayed unmatched. For the CDR3, the DNA is TGTGCCAGCAGACAGGGGCCTCTAAGGGGCTATGGCTACACCTTC. Translation gives CASRQGPLRGYGYTF.

The rearrangement uses TRBV6-5 and TRBJ2-1; D possibly corresponds to TRBD2 (6 bases). The CDR3 covers 13 residues. Germline assignment: CDR1 MNHEY and CDR2 SVGAGI. V lost 2 bases, J lost 7 bases, and 9 bases lay in between. The CDR3 here is CASSYAGKNEQFF. The CDR3 bases are TGTGCCAGCAGTTACGCGGGGAAGAATGAGCAGTTCTTC.

Here the CDR3 DNA reads TGTGCCAGTAGTATACCAGAAGTGCGGACTCGAGCGGGAGATACGCAGTATTTT. Translation gives CASSIPEVRTRAGDTQYF. This chain joins TRBV19 and TRBJ2-3; D perhaps matches TRBD2 (6 bases). The germline V gene encodes CDR1 LNHDA and CDR2 SQIVND (reference sequence). Trimming cost V 2 bases and J 5 bases, with 23 bases left between them. This CDR3 spans 18 amino acids.

This clonotype has more than one count but fewer than ten. J is TRBJ2-3 and V is TRBV7-9; unclear D gene. The CDR3 length is 12 residues. CDR1 SEHNR and CDR2 FQNEAQ come from the germline V gene (reference sequence). V lost 3 bases and J 5 bases, leaving 6 bases between the germline ends. CDR3 sequence (DNA): TGTGCCAGCAGCTTCTTCTTAGATACGCAGTATTTT. Encoded protein: CASSFFLDTQYF.

The chain recombines TRBV5-8 with TRBJ1-1, with 11 positions matching TRBD1. V shed 1 base and J 1 base; nucleotides not matched to a gene: 6. Germline values: CDR1 SGHTS, CDR2 YDEGEE. This CDR3 comprises 17 residues. The CDR3, as DNA: TGTGCCAGCAGCTTGTTCGGACAGGGGGCCGCGAACACTGAAGCTTTCTTT. Its protein product is CASSLFGQGAANTEAFF.

This chain joins TRBV12-5 and TRBJ2-1, with TRBD2 matching over 8 bases. CDR1 and CDR2 (germline): LGHNT, FRNRAP. Germline trimming cut 5 bases from V and 9 bases from J; bases unmatched to any gene: 3. The CDR3 has 12 residues. The CDR3 spells CASGGTRIEQFF. CDR3 nucleotides: TGTGCTAGTGGTGGGACTAGGATTGAGCAGTTCTTC.

This clonotype appeared a few times. V and J are TRBV12-3 or TRBV12-4 and TRBJ1-2; no clear D gene. The CDR3 totals 15 residues. Trimming stripped 6 bases from V and 0 bases from J, with 14 bases between. CDR3 sequence (DNA): TGTGCCAGCAGCCCAGTTTTTGGAGCTAACTATGGCTACACCTTC. Protein sequence: CASSPVFGANYGYTF.

This clonotype has a handful of counts. The chain joins TRBV7-6 to TRBJ2-1; D call uncertain. The CDR3 extends over 14 amino acids. Germline V lookup: CDR1 SGHVS, CDR2 FNYEAQ. V shed 5 bases and J shed 0 bases, with 8 bases lying between them. For the CDR3, the DNA is TGTGCCAGCAGCCAGTCTAGCTCCTACAATGAGCAGTTCTTC. Its translation is CASSQSSSYNEQFF.

This clonotype was picked up a small number of times. The chain carries TRBV5-1 and TRBJ1-2; D is perhaps TRBD1 (5 bases). CDR3 length equals 14 residues. The germline CDR1 and CDR2 sequences are SGHRS and YFSETQ. Trimming took off 1 base at V and 6 bases at J, with 13 bases between the two ends. The CDR3 sequence: CASSLLGVLNGYTF. The CDR3 DNA follows: TGCGCCAGCAGCTTGTTAGGGGTGTTGAATGGCTACACCTTC.

The chain is built from TRBV2 and TRBJ2-7; unclear D gene. The CDR3 sequence is 15 residues long. Trimming cost V 3 bases and J 12 bases, with 24 bases left between them. Germline CDR1 reads SNHLY; CDR2 reads FYNNEI. The CDR3 sequence: CASSEGVQPALVGYF. In DNA, the CDR3 is TGTGCCAGCAGTGAGGGCGTACAGCCAGCTCTCGTGGGGTACTTC.

The chain combines TRBV29-1 with TRBJ2-3; the match to TRBD2 covers 8 bases. The CDR3 covers 14 residues. With 7 bases clipped from V and 3 bases from J, the junction kept 9 bases outside the gene matches. From germline, CDR1 is SQVTM and CDR2 ANQGSEA. CDR3 loop: CSATGGVRTDTQYF. The CDR3 DNA sequence: TGCAGCGCCACGGGAGGGGTCCGGACAGATACGCAGTATTTT.

This clonotype has just a few counts. The genes are TRBV19 and TRBJ2-6; 7 bases line up with TRBD1. CDR3 size: 17 residues. Germline V gene data show CDR1 as LNHDA and CDR2 as SQIVND (reference sequence). The trim removed 7 bases at V and 10 bases at J, leaving 19 bases unmatched. The CDR3 sequence is CASNDRALIPGENVLTF. CDR3 DNA: TGTGCCAGTAATGACAGGGCCCTTATCCCTGGGGAAAACGTCCTGACTTTC. The variable domain in full, completed from reference TRBV19 and TRBJ2-6, reads DGGITQSPKYLFRKEGQNVTLSCEQNLNHDAMYWYRQDPGQGLRLIYYSQIVNDFQKGDIAEGYSVSREKKESFPLTVTSAQKNPTAFYLCASNDRALIPGENVLTFGAGSRLTVL.

The chain combines TRBV7-6 with TRBJ1-3; D perhaps matches TRBD1 (6 bases). The CDR3 is 15 residues long. CDR1 is SGHVS, CDR2 FNYEAQ, per germline. The germline V and J ends were trimmed by 5 bases and 3 bases, with 14 bases remaining between them. CDR3 DNA sequence: TGTGCCAGCAGCCTAGGGGGGTTGATTGGAAACACCATATATTTT. This translates into CASSLGGLIGNTIYF.

This clonotype was seen only a few times. The genes are TRBV10-3 and TRBJ2-5; TRBD2 matches at 12 bases. V shed 2 bases, J shed 6 bases, and the junction held 13 bases outside the gene matches. Germline V gives CDR1 ENHRY, CDR2 SYGVKD. The CDR3 runs 18 residues. For the CDR3, the DNA is TGTGCCATCAGTGAGCCTCGGACTAGCGGGGCCCTCAGACAGACCCAGTACTTC. This translates into CAISEPRTSGALRQTQYF.